This passage covers 31 T cell receptor beta chains from one sample sequenced in a study of T cells in Graves' hyperthyroidism and ophthalmopathy. From RNA transcripts, TCR beta CDR3 regions were amplified. The HTBI set primed first-round TCR CDR3 RT-PCR. TCRdb called the multiplex PCR reads again in MiXCR, with one record for every CDR3 protein. Altogether 450,000 to 650,000 distinct CDR3 sequences are present, 17% being singletons, with the ten largest covering roughly a sixth. The source material was blood. The receptors were sampled from a woman younger than 35 with Graves' ophthalmopathy.

The chain links TRBV15 to TRBJ2-3; 9 bases agree with TRBD2. The germline CDR1 and CDR2 sequences are LNHNV and YYDKDF (reference sequence). Losses at the gene ends were 11 bases for V and 4 bases for J; bases not matched to a gene: 10. This CDR3 has 14 amino acids. The CDR3 sequence: CAASGGLLSDTQYF. The CDR3, as DNA: TGTGCCGCGAGCGGGGGGCTCCTCTCAGATACGCAGTATTTT.

This clonotype was recorded at least ten times. The V and J genes are TRBV20-1 and TRBJ1-1, with D perhaps matching TRBD1 (5 bases). V was shortened by 4 bases and J by 0 bases, with 12 bases between the two germline ends. The germline gives CDR1 DFQATT, CDR2 SNEGSKA (reference sequence). This CDR3 has 14 amino acids. DNA for the CDR3: TGCAGTGCTATCCCGGGACCCATGAACACTGAAGCTTTCTTT. It yields the protein CSAIPGPMNTEAFF.

This clonotype was observed at least ten times. This chain joins TRBV5-1 and TRBJ2-7; D uncertain. Looked up from germline, CDR1 is SGHRS and CDR2 is YFSETQ. V was clipped by 0 bases and J by 5 bases, with 12 bases between them. The CDR3 consists of 14 residues. The CDR3 DNA reads TGCGCCAGCAGCTTGGTACCAACTCCGGACGAGCAGTACTTC. This sequence encodes CASSLVPTPDEQYF.

Only a few counts were recorded for this clonotype. CDR3 in DNA: TGTGCCAGCAGCACAGGGTCCCACTCCTACGAGCAGTACTTC. It encodes CASSTGSHSYEQYF. The rearrangement uses TRBV6-2 or TRBV6-3 and TRBJ2-7; possible D gene TRBD1, 6 bases. CDR3 length equals 14 residues. Trimming took 6 bases from V and 0 from J, leaving 12 bases between them. The germline CDR1 and CDR2 sequences are MNHEY and SVGEGT.

To note about this clonotype: A much larger clone differs by one base, so this may be a read error. As the CDR3 is not closed by the conserved phenylalanine or tryptophan, this likely results from a read error. The V call is TRBV7-9, the J call TRBJ2-7; 8 nucleotides line up with TRBD1. Losses at the gene ends were 5 bases for V and 1 base for J; bases not matched to a gene: 10. The germline V gene encodes CDR1 SEHNR and CDR2 FQNEAQ (reference sequence). The CDR3 runs to 16 residues. CDR3 coding DNA: TGTGCCAGCAGCACCGGACAGGGAAGAATATCCTACGAGCAGTACTCC. The encoded protein is CASSTGQGRISYEQYS.

This clonotype was found a few times. V gene TRBV19 combines with J gene TRBJ2-7; 8 positions agree with TRBD1. Per the germline V gene, CDR1 is LNHDA and CDR2 is SQIVND (reference sequence). V was pared by 3 bases and J by 5 bases, with 6 bases of the junction left unmatched. The CDR3 runs 14 residues. The CDR3 loop is CASSMVQGANEQYF. CDR3 DNA sequence: TGTGCCAGTAGTATGGTTCAGGGGGCGAACGAGCAGTACTTC.

CDR3 nucleotide sequence: TGTGCCAGCAGCACCCGGACCTACAATGAGCAGTTCTTC. Translating it yields CASSTRTYNEQFF. The chain links TRBV13 to TRBJ2-1, with unresolved D. Germline V gives CDR1 PRHDT, CDR2 FYEKMQ (reference sequence). Between the trimmed V and J ends, which lost 5 bases and 2 bases, there was a span of 7 bases. This CDR3 comprises 13 residues.

This clonotype was seen just once. This sequence may be a read error, since a much larger clone differs from it by one base. The chain links TRBV15 to TRBJ1-5, with 9 bases matching TRBD1. This CDR3 is 14 amino acids long. J lost 4 bases, V lost 10 bases, and 8 bases had no gene match. Germline V lookup: CDR1 LNHNV, CDR2 YYDKDF (reference sequence). The CDR3 nucleotides read TGTGCCATCAGATACGGGACAGGGAATCAGCCCCAGCATTTT. It is translated as CAIRYGTGNQPQHF. Using reference TRBV15 and TRBJ1-5 for the parts outside the CDR3, the full variable domain is DAMVIQNPRYQVTQFGKPVTLSCSQTLNHNVMYWYQQKSSQAPKLLFHYYDKDFNNEADTPDNFQSRRPNTSFCFLDIRSPGLGDTAMYLCAIRYGTGNQPQHFGDGTRLSIL.

This clonotype was seen more than once but under ten times. The chain is built from TRBV19 and TRBJ1-1; D gene uncertain. With 5 bases removed from V and 11 bases from J, the gap between germline ends came to 12 bases. From germline, CDR1 is LNHDA and CDR2 SQIVND (reference sequence). This CDR3 is 11 amino acids long. The CDR3 coding sequence is TGTGCCAGTAGTCAACACCAGTTGGCTTTCTTT. Amino acids: CASSQHQLAFF.

This clonotype was detected many times. The chain is built from TRBV27 and TRBJ2-7; possible D gene TRBD2, 5 bases. V dropped 8 bases and J dropped 5 bases, with 16 bases sitting between them. The CDR3 length is 13 residues. Per the germline V gene, CDR1 is MNHEY and CDR2 is SMNVEV (reference sequence). CDR3 DNA: TGTGCCAGCGGGAGAGGCTACCCCAACGAGCAGTACTTC. Amino acid sequence: CASGRGYPNEQYF.

This clonotype has a handful of counts. V and J are TRBV20-1 and TRBJ2-7; D unresolved. The V gene's germline CDR1 is DFQATT and CDR2 SNEGSKA (reference sequence). Trimming pared 2 bases from V and 6 bases from J, leaving 14 bases between. The length of the CDR3 is 13 residues. In nucleotides, the CDR3 is TGCAGTGCTAGATCCGGTAACGGGCTCGAGCAGTACTTC. Its translation: CSARSGNGLEQYF.

In DNA form, the CDR3 reads TGTGCCACTACCACTAGCGGGGGGGCCAGCGGGGAGCTGTTTTTT. It codes for CATTTSGGASGELFF. The chain joins TRBV19 to TRBJ2-2; TRBD2 agrees at 13 bases. V gave up 10 bases and J gave up 7 bases; unmatched junction bases: 9. This CDR3 contains 15 residues. Germline V gene sequence: CDR1 LNHDA, CDR2 SQIVND (reference sequence).

This clonotype was seen ten or more times. The chain employs TRBV20-1 and TRBJ1-5, with 7 positions matching TRBD1. Trimming cost V 0 bases and J 4 bases; bases outside gene matches: 9. Germline V CDR1 and CDR2: DFQATT, SNEGSKA (reference sequence). The CDR3 totals 16 residues. The CDR3 loop is CSAREKTGSGNQPQHF. Written as DNA, the CDR3 is TGCAGTGCTAGAGAAAAGACAGGGAGTGGAAATCAGCCCCAGCATTTT.

V is TRBV5-1 and J is TRBJ2-1; 8 bases map to TRBD2. Germline V gene data show CDR1 as SGHRS and CDR2 as YFSETQ. Unmatched junction bases numbered 8, after V lost 1 base and J lost 5 bases. There are 16 residues in the CDR3. In nucleotides, the CDR3 is TGCGCCAGCAGCTTGTGGCCAGCGGGAGACGACAATGAGCAGTTCTTC. Protein product: CASSLWPAGDDNEQFF.

On this clonotype itself: The germline gene is not matched at one end of the junction; a read error may be the cause. The rearrangement joins TRBV4-3 to TRBJ2-2; TRBD2 is a possible D gene (5 bases). The CDR3 spans 14 residues. CDR1 LGHNA and CDR2 YSLEER come from the germline V gene. DNA of the CDR3: TGCGCCAGCAGCCAAGCCCTTAACACCGGGGAGCTGCTTTTT. It translates to CASSQALNTGELLF.

This clonotype was seen at least ten times. The V call is TRBV28, the J call TRBJ1-1; D is unclear. Per germline, CDR1 MDHEN and CDR2 SYDVKM. The CDR3 loop spans 14 amino acids. V lost 5 bases and J 9 bases, leaving 19 bases between the germline ends. The CDR3 loop reads CASSVPDGPTQAFF. CDR3 DNA sequence: TGTGCCAGCAGTGTCCCCGATGGCCCAACTCAAGCTTTCTTT.

In this sample, this clonotype turned up a few times. The chain has TRBV11-2 and TRBJ2-5; D is unclear. The CDR3 is 13 amino acids. V lost 0 bases and J 7 bases, leaving 9 bases between the germline ends. CDR1 and CDR2 from the germline V gene are SGHAT and FQNNGV. The CDR3 loop reads CASSLDQMGTQYF. DNA of the CDR3: TGTGCCAGCAGCTTAGATCAAATGGGGACCCAGTACTTC.

This clonotype was counted between two and nine times. The chain combines TRBV15 with TRBJ1-2; a weak D match, TRBD1 (5 bases). The CDR3 has 17 residues. The V end was cut by 1 base, the J end by 7 bases, with 22 bases between. Germline values: CDR1 LNHNV, CDR2 YYDKDF (reference sequence). The CDR3 DNA sequence: TGTGCCACCAGCAGAGCAACTCCCGGGACTGACTCGGTTGGCTACACCTTC. Translated: CATSRATPGTDSVGYTF.

This clonotype has ten or more counts. V and J are TRBV28 and TRBJ1-1; D gene uncertain. Germline-derived CDR1 and CDR2 are MDHEN and SYDVKM. V shed 3 bases and J shed 7 bases, with 12 bases lying between them. The CDR3 has 13 amino acids. The CDR3, as DNA: TGTGCCAGCAGTTTGGGCAGGCGGAGTGAAGCTTTCTTT. Translating gives CASSLGRRSEAFF.

This clonotype was seen at least ten times. CDR3 sequence (DNA): TGTGCCAGCGGGACAGTATCTATGAACACTGAAGCTTTCTTT. It specifies CASGTVSMNTEAFF. V usage is TRBV6-1 and J usage is TRBJ1-1; 7 positions agree with TRBD1. Trimming took 8 bases from V and 0 from J; bases not matched to a gene: 6. The germline CDR1 and CDR2 sequences are MNHNS and SASEGT. The CDR3 runs to 14 residues.

In its sample, this clonotype was seen once. The chain joins TRBV27 to TRBJ2-2; D is tentatively TRBD1 or TRBD2 (5 bases each). The CDR3 is 17 amino acids. The V and J ends lost 6 bases and 6 bases respectively, with 23 bases between them. The germline gives CDR1 MNHEY, CDR2 SMNVEV (reference sequence). The chain's CDR3 is CASSPRDPTVGAGELFF. CDR3 DNA: TGTGCCAGCAGCCCCCGGGACCCAACCGTGGGGGCCGGGGAGCTGTTTTTT.

This clonotype was seen many times. This chain links TRBV7-2 with TRBJ2-3; tentative D call: TRBD2 (5 bases). The CDR3 is made up of 16 amino acids. V was trimmed by 7 bases and J by 0 bases, leaving 17 bases between them. CDR1 and CDR2 (germline): SGHTA, FQGNSA. The CDR3 loop is CASKPPGLKSTDTQYF. As DNA, the CDR3 is TGTGCCAGCAAGCCGCCCGGACTCAAGAGCACAGATACGCAGTATTTT.

This clonotype was seen many times. V and J are TRBV11-1 and TRBJ2-3; no firm D call. V was pared by 0 bases and J by 0 bases, with 7 bases between. Germline V gives CDR1 SGHAT, CDR2 FQDESV (reference sequence). This CDR3 region has 15 residues. The CDR3 nucleotides read TGTGCCAGCAGCTTAGCGGCGTTTAGCACAGATACGCAGTATTTT. Residues: CASSLAAFSTDTQYF.

This clonotype was seen at least ten times. The chain links TRBV27 to TRBJ2-3, with D possibly being TRBD2 (6 bases). The V and J ends lost 3 bases and 2 bases respectively, with 12 bases between them. The CDR3 spans 15 residues. Germline V gene sequence: CDR1 MNHEY, CDR2 SMNVEV (reference sequence). DNA of the CDR3: TGTGCCAGCAGTTTCGTGGGGGGATACACAGATACGCAGTATTTT. Protein product: CASSFVGGYTDTQYF.

This clonotype was found a few times. The chain is built from TRBV5-6 and TRBJ2-5; no definite D call. Germline lookup yields CDR1 SGHDT and CDR2 YYEEEE. The ends were cut back, 3 bases at V and 3 bases at J, with 12 bases in the middle. The CDR3 loop spans 14 amino acids. CDR3 sequence reads: CASSSESQEETQYF. CDR3 in DNA: TGTGCCAGCAGCTCTGAGTCCCAGGAAGAGACCCAGTACTTC.

V usage is TRBV9 and J usage is TRBJ1-2, with D perhaps matching TRBD1 (5 bases). This CDR3 comprises 12 residues. CDR1 and CDR2 from the germline V gene are SGDLS and YYNGEE. Trimming took 3 bases from V and 6 from J, leaving 9 bases between them. The CDR3 nucleotides are TGTGCCAGCAGCGAGGGGCAGGATGGCTACACCTTC. Translation gives CASSEGQDGYTF.

The table lists this clonotype with many counts. V and J are TRBV20-1 and TRBJ1-2; TRBD1 might be the D (5 bases). V was cut by 6 bases and J by 2 bases, with 16 bases left in between. This CDR3 region has 14 residues. The germline V gene has CDR1 DFQATT and CDR2 SNEGSKA (reference sequence). The CDR3 is CSAPREGGNYGYTF. The CDR3 nucleotides are TGCAGTGCGCCCAGGGAGGGCGGGAACTATGGCTACACCTTC.

This clonotype was counted between two and nine times. The rearrangement joins TRBV7-9 to TRBJ1-6; 7 bases agree with TRBD1. Germline V gives CDR1 SEHNR, CDR2 FQNEAQ (reference sequence). The CDR3 is made up of 14 amino acids. After removal of 5 bases from V and 10 bases from J, the junction contained 8 bases not matched to a gene. CDR3 coding DNA: TGTGCCAGCAGCCAGGGGGACTATAGCTCACCCCTCCACTTT. Amino acids: CASSQGDYSSPLHF.

This clonotype appeared a few times. The rearrangement links TRBV20-1 to TRBJ2-1, with TRBD2 identical over 8 bases. The ends lost 5 bases at V and 2 bases at J; junction bases unmatched: 14. Germline CDR1 reads DFQATT; CDR2 reads SNEGSKA (reference sequence). The CDR3 consists of 17 residues. The CDR3 DNA is TGCAGTGCTCCGCGGAGCGGGAGTCCGAGCCCCTACAATGAGCAGTTCTTC. Protein product: CSAPRSGSPSPYNEQFF.

The table lists this clonotype with many counts. V usage is TRBV7-2 and J usage is TRBJ1-1; D not certain. CDR1 and CDR2 (germline): SGHTA, FQGNSA. The CDR3 covers 13 residues. V was clipped by 6 bases and J by 6 bases, with 14 bases between them. The chain's CDR3 is CASRGVGSAEAFF. CDR3 sequence (DNA): TGTGCCAGCAGGGGCGTCGGGTCGGCTGAAGCTTTCTTT.

In its sample, this clonotype was seen many times. The rearrangement links TRBV2 to TRBJ2-1; D gene ambiguous. The CDR3 spans 12 residues. Germline values: CDR1 SNHLY, CDR2 FYNNEI. V lost 2 bases and J 7 bases, leaving 6 bases between the germline ends. The CDR3 loop is CASSETANEQFF. In nucleotides, the CDR3 is TGTGCCAGCAGTGAAACTGCTAATGAGCAGTTCTTC.